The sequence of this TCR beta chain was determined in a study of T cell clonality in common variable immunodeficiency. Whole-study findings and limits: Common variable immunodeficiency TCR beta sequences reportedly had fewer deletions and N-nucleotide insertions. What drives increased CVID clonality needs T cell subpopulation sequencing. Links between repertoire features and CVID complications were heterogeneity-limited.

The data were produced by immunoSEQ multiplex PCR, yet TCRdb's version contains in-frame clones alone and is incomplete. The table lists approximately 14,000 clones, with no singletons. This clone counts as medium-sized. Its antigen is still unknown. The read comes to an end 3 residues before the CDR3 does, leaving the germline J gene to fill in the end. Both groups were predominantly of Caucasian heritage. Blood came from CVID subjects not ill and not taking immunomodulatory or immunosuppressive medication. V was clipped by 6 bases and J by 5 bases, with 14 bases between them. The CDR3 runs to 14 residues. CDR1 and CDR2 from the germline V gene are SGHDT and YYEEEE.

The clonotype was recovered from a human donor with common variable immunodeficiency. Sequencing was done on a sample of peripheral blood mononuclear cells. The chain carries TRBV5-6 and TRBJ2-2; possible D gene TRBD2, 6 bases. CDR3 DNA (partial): TGTGCCAGCACGAGCGGGCGTTTTACCGGGGAG. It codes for CASTSGRFTGE. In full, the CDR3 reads CASTSGRFTGELFF.